Sequencing of this TCR beta chain was carried out in a study of immune evolution from preneoplasia to lung adenocarcinoma. As for the study in general: HLA loss of heterozygosity: around 6.5% AIS, approximately 15% MIA, around 35% ADC, none AAH.

Resections took place in Japan or China from the mid-2010s to the late 2010s. H&E slides confirmed each diagnosis, reviewed by two pathologists independently. Produced via immunoSEQ multiplex PCR; TCRdb's table is partial and in-frame only. The sample has roughly 7,800 clones, 55% to 80% seen once. Germline V gene lookup returns CDR1 SNHLY and CDR2 FYNNEI. The V end lost 3 bases, the J end lost 4 bases, and 6 bases lay between the germline ends. The CDR3 has 13 residues. The origin of this receptor is a donor older than 65 with lung adenocarcinoma. Some clones in this sample may be carry-over from other donors' samples. The rearrangement links TRBV2 to TRBJ1-4, with D unclear. The sequenced sample was FFPE lung adenocarcinoma in situ tissue. CDR3: CASSDSVNEKLFF. CDR3 nucleotide sequence: TGTGCCAGCAGTGATTCGGTTAATGAAAAACTGTTTTTT.